These 9 T cell receptor beta chains were all obtained from the same sample, sequenced in a study of shared clonotypes between healthy human individuals. TCRdb's table, derived via immunoSEQ multiplex PCR, lists solely in-frame clones and lacks some. The table includes under 120,000 clones, roughly 66% detected once. Source material: memory CD8+ T cells sorted from blood. The sample's subset: CD45RO+ cells pooled with CCR7-negative TemRA cells. The receptor set was obtained from a woman aged 25 to 45 in good health.

This clone was seen a few times. The genes are TRBV30 and TRBJ1-4, with a tentative D call TRBD1 (6 bases). Germline CDR1 GTSNPN, CDR2 SVGIG (reference sequence). The CDR3 totals 14 residues. V lost 2 bases and J lost 7, with 14 bases in between. The CDR3 sequence is CAWSLTGPGEKLFF. The CDR3 DNA reads as TGTGCCTGGAGTTTAACAGGGCCGGGTGAAAAACTGTTTTTT.

This clone came up once. This chain uses TRBV15 with TRBJ2-7; 8 bases align to TRBD1. Germline V gives CDR1 LNHNV, CDR2 YYDKDF (reference sequence). V shed 0 bases, J shed 5 bases, and the junction held 3 bases outside the gene matches. The CDR3 loop spans 14 amino acids. As DNA, the CDR3 is TGTGCCACCAGCAGAGACAGGGGGCCCAACGAGCAGTACTTC. Translated: CATSRDRGPNEQYF.

The chain recombines TRBV6-1 with TRBJ1-1; D is uncertain. This CDR3 comprises 12 residues. Deletions cut 5 bases from V and 5 bases from J, with 9 bases between. Germline CDR1 MNHNS, CDR2 SASEGT. The CDR3 spells CASSLPATEAFF. CDR3 DNA sequence: TGTGCCAGCAGTTTACCGGCTACTGAAGCTTTCTTT.

The rearrangement links TRBV4-2 to TRBJ1-5, with 8 bases fitting TRBD1. With 0 bases clipped from V and 5 bases from J, the junction kept 9 bases outside the gene matches. This CDR3 contains 17 residues. Germline lookup yields CDR1 LGHNA and CDR2 YNFKEQ. CDR3 loop: CASSQDRGIQGDQPQHF. As DNA, the CDR3 is TGTGCCAGCAGCCAAGATCGAGGGATACAGGGGGATCAGCCCCAGCATTTT.

The chain is built from TRBV5-6 and TRBJ2-6, with no clear D. V lost 7 bases and J 5 bases, leaving 22 bases between the germline ends. The germline CDR1 and CDR2 sequences are SGHDT and YYEEEE. This CDR3 is 17 amino acids long. The CDR3 spells CASARLNRQSRANVLTF. As DNA, the CDR3 is TGTGCCAGCGCTAGGCTCAATAGACAAAGTCGGGCCAACGTCCTGACTTTC.

This clone was detected ten times or more. V usage is TRBV2 and J usage is TRBJ2-7, with D uncertain. Germline lookup yields CDR1 SNHLY and CDR2 FYNNEI. Deletions cut 4 bases from V and 3 bases from J, with 10 bases between. The CDR3 length is 13 residues. This chain's CDR3 is CASSGTYNYEQYF. The DNA of the CDR3 is TGTGCCAGCAGTGGGACCTACAACTACGAGCAGTACTTC.

The V gene is TRBV28, the J gene TRBJ2-1; D is possibly TRBD2 (5 bases). Trimming stripped 2 bases from V and 5 bases from J, with 10 bases between. CDR1 and CDR2 (germline): MDHEN, SYDVKM. The CDR3 runs 14 residues. CDR3 protein: CASSLPGGNNEQFF. The DNA of the CDR3 is TGTGCCAGCAGTTTACCCGGAGGAAACAATGAGCAGTTCTTC.

This sequence joins TRBV5-4 and TRBJ2-1; the match to TRBD2 covers 10 bases. V lost 3 bases and J lost 4; bases outside the gene matches: 4. The CDR3 has 15 residues. Germline CDR1 SGHNT, CDR2 YYREEE (reference sequence). Written as DNA, the CDR3 is TGTGCCAGCAGCTCTAGCGGGAGCGGGTACAATGAGCAGTTCTTC. This gives the protein CASSSSGSGYNEQFF. Combining the CDR3 with reference TRBV5-4 and TRBJ2-1 gives the whole variable domain ETGVTQSPTHLIKTRGQQVTLRCSSQSGHNTVSWYQQALGQGPQFIFQYYREEENGRGNFPPRFSGLQFPNYSSELNVNALELDDSALYLCASSSSGSGYNEQFFGPGTRLTVL.

J is TRBJ2-7 and V is TRBV7-2; tentative D call: TRBD1 (7 bases). The CDR3 has 15 amino acids. In germline, CDR1 is SGHTA, CDR2 FQGNSA. The germline V and J ends were trimmed by 3 bases and 3 bases, with 15 bases remaining between them. As DNA, the CDR3 is TGTGCCAGCAGCTTCCGGGACAGCGGGTTCTACGAGCAGTACTTC. As protein: CASSFRDSGFYEQYF.